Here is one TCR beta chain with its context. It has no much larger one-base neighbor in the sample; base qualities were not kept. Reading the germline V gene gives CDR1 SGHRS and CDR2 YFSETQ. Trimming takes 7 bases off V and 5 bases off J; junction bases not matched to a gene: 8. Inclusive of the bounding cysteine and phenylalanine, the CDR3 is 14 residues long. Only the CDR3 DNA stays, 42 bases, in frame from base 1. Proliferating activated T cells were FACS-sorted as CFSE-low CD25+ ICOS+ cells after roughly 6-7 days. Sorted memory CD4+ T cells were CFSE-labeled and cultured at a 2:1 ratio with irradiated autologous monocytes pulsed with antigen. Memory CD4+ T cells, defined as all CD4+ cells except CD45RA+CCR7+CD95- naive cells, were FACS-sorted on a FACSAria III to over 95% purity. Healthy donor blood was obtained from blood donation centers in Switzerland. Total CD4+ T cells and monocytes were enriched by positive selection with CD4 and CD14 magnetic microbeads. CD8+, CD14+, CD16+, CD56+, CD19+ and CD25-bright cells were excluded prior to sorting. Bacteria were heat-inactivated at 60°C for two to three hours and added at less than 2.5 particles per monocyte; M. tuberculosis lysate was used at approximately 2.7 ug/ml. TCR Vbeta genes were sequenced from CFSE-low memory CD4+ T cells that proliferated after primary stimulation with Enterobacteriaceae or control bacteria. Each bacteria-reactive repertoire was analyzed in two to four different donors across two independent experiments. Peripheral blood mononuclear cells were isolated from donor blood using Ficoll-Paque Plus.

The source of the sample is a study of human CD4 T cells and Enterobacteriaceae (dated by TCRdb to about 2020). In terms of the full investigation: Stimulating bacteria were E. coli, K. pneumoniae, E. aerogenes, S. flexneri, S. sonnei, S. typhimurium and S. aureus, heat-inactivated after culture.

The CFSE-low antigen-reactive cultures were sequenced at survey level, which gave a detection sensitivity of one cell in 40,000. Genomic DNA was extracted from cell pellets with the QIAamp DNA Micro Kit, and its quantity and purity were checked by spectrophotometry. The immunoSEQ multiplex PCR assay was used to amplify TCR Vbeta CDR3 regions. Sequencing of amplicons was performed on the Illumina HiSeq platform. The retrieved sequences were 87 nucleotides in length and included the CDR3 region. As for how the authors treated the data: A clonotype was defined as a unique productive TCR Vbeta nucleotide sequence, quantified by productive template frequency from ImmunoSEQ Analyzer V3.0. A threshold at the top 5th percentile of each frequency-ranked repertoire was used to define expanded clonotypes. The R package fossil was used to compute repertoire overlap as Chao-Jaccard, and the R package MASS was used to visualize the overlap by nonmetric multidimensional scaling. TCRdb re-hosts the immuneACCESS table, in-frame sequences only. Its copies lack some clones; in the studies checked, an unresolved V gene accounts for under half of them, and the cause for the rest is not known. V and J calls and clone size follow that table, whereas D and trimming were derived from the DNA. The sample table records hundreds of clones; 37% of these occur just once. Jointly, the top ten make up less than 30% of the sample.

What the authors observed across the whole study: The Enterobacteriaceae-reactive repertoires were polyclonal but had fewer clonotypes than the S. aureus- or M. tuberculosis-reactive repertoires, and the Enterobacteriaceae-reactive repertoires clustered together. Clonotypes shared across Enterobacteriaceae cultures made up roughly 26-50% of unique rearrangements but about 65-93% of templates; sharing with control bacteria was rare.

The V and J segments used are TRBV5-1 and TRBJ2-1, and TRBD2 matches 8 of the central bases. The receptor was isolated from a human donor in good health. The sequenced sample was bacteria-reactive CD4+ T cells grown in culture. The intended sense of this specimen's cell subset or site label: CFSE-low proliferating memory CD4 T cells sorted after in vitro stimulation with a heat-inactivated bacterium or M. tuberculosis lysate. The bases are TGCGCCAGCGAATTAGCGGGGAAAAACAATGAGCAGTTCTTC. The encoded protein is CASELAGKNNEQFF.